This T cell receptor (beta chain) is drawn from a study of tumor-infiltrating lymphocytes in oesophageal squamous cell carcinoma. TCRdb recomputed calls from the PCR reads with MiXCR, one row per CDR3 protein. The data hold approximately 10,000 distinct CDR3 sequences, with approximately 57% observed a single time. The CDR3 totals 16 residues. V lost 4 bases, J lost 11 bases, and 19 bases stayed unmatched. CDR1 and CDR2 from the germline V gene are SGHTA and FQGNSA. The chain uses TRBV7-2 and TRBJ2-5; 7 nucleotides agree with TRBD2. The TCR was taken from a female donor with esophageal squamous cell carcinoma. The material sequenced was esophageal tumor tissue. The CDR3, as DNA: TGTGCCAGCAGCTGGCGACTAGCAAGTAATCACAATGAGCAGTACTTC. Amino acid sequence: CASSWRLASNHNEQYF.